These 10 T cell receptor beta chains originate from one sample sequenced in a study of blood T cell repertoires in COVID-19. Using immunoSEQ multiplex PCR, the repertoire was profiled, and TCRdb retains in-frame clones only, with some absent. Seen here are around 170,000 clones, 80% to 85% observed once, and the top ten hold approximately 8%. What was sequenced was PBMCs or T cells enriched from blood (not recorded which). All receptors come from a woman aged 45-65 years who had recovered from COVID-19.

This chain uses TRBV4-2 with TRBJ2-1, with 11 bases fitting TRBD2. From germline, CDR1 is LGHNA and CDR2 YNFKEQ. J gave up 4 bases and V 4 bases, and 3 bases lay outside the gene matches. The CDR3 runs to 15 residues. CDR3 DNA sequence: TGTGCCAGCAGCCCCCGGACTAGCGGGTACAATGAGCAGTTCTTC. This gives the protein CASSPRTSGYNEQFF.

This sequence joins TRBV6-2 or TRBV6-3 and TRBJ1-5, with D possibly TRBD1 on 6 matching bases. The V gene's germline CDR1 is MNHEY and CDR2 SVGEGT. V was shortened by 5 bases and J by 3 bases, with 14 bases between the two germline ends. The CDR3 totals 15 residues. The CDR3 is CASSNAGTPNQPQHF. CDR3 bases: TGTGCCAGCAGTAATGCCGGGACACCCAATCAGCCCCAGCATTTT.

V is TRBV2 and J is TRBJ2-1, with 12 bases matching TRBD1. Germline CDR1 and CDR2: SNHLY and FYNNEI. Unmatched junction bases numbered 3, after V lost 3 bases and J lost 6 bases. The CDR3 is made up of 15 amino acids. The CDR3 sequence: CASSEGQGAINEQFF. CDR3 sequence (DNA): TGTGCCAGCAGTGAGGGACAGGGGGCGATCAATGAGCAGTTCTTC.

V is TRBV3-1 (or the pseudogene TRBV3-2) and J is TRBJ2-2; 7 bases align to TRBD2. This CDR3 is built from 14 residues. Germline CDR1 is LGHDT and CDR2 is YNNKEL (reference sequence). V trimming: 5 bases; J trimming: 6 bases; junction bases outside the gene matches: 6. CDR3 sequence (DNA): TGTGCCAGCAGCACGTTCGGGGGGTCCGGGGAGCTGTTTTTT. Translation gives CASSTFGGSGELFF.

The chain couples TRBV27 to TRBJ2-1, with D possibly matching TRBD2 (6 bases). The CDR3 is made up of 12 amino acids. CDR1 and CDR2 (germline): MNHEY, SMNVEV (reference sequence). Trimming took 5 bases from V and 8 from J, leaving 10 bases between them. The CDR3 is CASSMEGYEQFF. The DNA for the CDR3 is TGTGCCAGCAGTATGGAGGGCTATGAGCAGTTCTTC.

V and J are TRBV6-5 and TRBJ1-2, with D possibly being TRBD1 (5 bases). Trimming took 6 bases from V and 4 from J, leaving 9 bases between them. This CDR3 comprises 12 residues. The germline CDR1 and CDR2 sequences are MNHEY and SVGAGI. CDR3 region: CASRGVFYGYTF. CDR3 coding DNA: TGTGCCAGCAGAGGGGTCTTCTATGGCTACACCTTC.

The J gene is TRBJ2-1, the V gene TRBV19, with TRBD2 matching 7 bases. The CDR3 has 18 amino acids. Germline V gene data show CDR1 as LNHDA and CDR2 as SQIVND (reference sequence). After removal of 3 bases from V and 6 bases from J, the junction contained 17 bases not matched to a gene. CDR3 sequence (DNA): TGTGCCAGTAGTATCTTAGTTGTCGGGGGAGGGTCCGGCAATGAGCAGTTCTTC. This sequence encodes CASSILVVGGGSGNEQFF.

The rearrangement joins TRBV7-2 to TRBJ2-7; TRBD2 might be the D (5 bases). The CDR3 contains 13 residues. Deletions cut 1 base from V and 4 bases from J, with 8 bases between. Germline CDR1 is SGHTA and CDR2 is FQGNSA. CDR3 in amino acids: CASSLGRAYEQYF. Here the CDR3 DNA reads TGTGCCAGCAGCTTAGGGCGGGCGTACGAGCAGTACTTC.

This chain links TRBV3-1 (or the pseudogene TRBV3-2) with TRBJ2-1, with 12 bases matching TRBD2. The junction had 4 bases not matched to a gene; V was cut back by 6 bases and J by 4 bases. The CDR3 loop spans 15 amino acids. Per the germline V gene, CDR1 is LGHDT and CDR2 is YNNKEL (reference sequence). DNA of the CDR3: TGTGCCAGCAGTCGAACTAGCGGGGGGTACAATGAGCAGTTCTTC. It encodes CASSRTSGGYNEQFF.

The chain recombines TRBV28 with TRBJ2-4; D gene uncertain. The CDR3 is made up of 13 amino acids. V was shortened by 5 bases and J by 0 bases, with 5 bases between the two germline ends. In germline, CDR1 is MDHEN, CDR2 SYDVKM. CDR3 DNA sequence: TGTGCCAGCAGTCCCCGAGCCAAAAACATTCAGTACTTC. Its translation: CASSPRAKNIQYF.